A selection of T cell receptor beta chains follows, all from one sample in a study of CD8 T cells in Susac syndrome. TCRdb itself ran the immunoSEQ multiplex PCR reads through MiXCR, one entry per CDR3 protein. The sample has over 80,000 distinct CDR3 sequences, about 93% seen once. The sample was CD8+ T cells from PBMCs. The receptors were gathered from a human donor with Susac syndrome. CDR3s leave out the opening cysteine and the closing phenylalanine or tryptophan. Clone size is given for some rows only: seen once, a few or many times, or a class if the clone is expanded.

abundance,j_gene,v_gene,CDR3aa
few,TRBJ1-2,TRBV4-2,ASSPQGAFGYT
.,TRBJ2-5,TRBV28,ASTPGLGEETQY
.,TRBJ2-6,TRBV6-4,ASSEDSGANVLT
.,TRBJ2-2,TRBV9,ASSVGSGVAGELF
.,TRBJ1-1,TRBV29-1,SVVLLDLNTEAF
.,TRBJ2-7,TRBV9,ASSVEGRFYEQY
.,TRBJ2-1,TRBV29-1,SVERDYEQF
.,TRBJ2-5,TRBV5-6,ASSLGAKQETQY
.,TRBJ1-1,TRBV5-6,ASSLAWVTTEAF
once,TRBJ2-4,TRBV20-1,SAMGLAALAKNIQY
.,TRBJ2-6,TRBV24-1,ATSRGDGNSGANVLT
.,TRBJ2-7,TRBV29-1,SVEDSSRDSYEQY
.,TRBJ1-4,TRBV7-9,ASSLEGKEV
.,TRBJ2-5,TRBV11-1,ASSLLGTSTTQETQY
.,TRBJ2-7,TRBV4-3,ASSQDRAGEDEQY
.,TRBJ2-5,TRBV30,ACSPATETQY
.,TRBJ1-2,TRBV5-1,ASSLGTGRYGYT
once,TRBJ2-2,TRBV19,ASSSRSNTGELF
.,TRBJ2-1,TRBV4-3,ASSQDRESRVYEQF
.,TRBJ1-1,TRBV5-1,ASSREPGWAENTEAF
.,TRBJ2-3,TRBV28,ASEPKGLAGGDTQY
once,TRBJ2-7,TRBV7-9,ASSPPTDSRAVYEQY
.,TRBJ2-1,TRBV9,ASSVEIVVGNEQF
.,TRBJ1-2,TRBV7-6,ASRPYSTVGYT
.,TRBJ2-7,TRBV4-1,ASSQDPGSGSKSYEQY
.,TRBJ2-5,TRBV7-8,ASYLLAPQETQY
.,TRBJ1-2,TRBV7-6,ASSLGGEGYT
.,TRBJ2-7,TRBV20-1,SGEALDDLSYEQY
once,TRBJ1-3,TRBV7-9,ASSSVVGGYGNTIY
.,TRBJ1-4,TRBV7-9,ASSLASQLF
once,TRBJ1-2,TRBV7-9,ASSLPDTANYGYT
.,TRBJ2-1,TRBV6-2/TRBV6-3,ASSYESGVGWYNEQF